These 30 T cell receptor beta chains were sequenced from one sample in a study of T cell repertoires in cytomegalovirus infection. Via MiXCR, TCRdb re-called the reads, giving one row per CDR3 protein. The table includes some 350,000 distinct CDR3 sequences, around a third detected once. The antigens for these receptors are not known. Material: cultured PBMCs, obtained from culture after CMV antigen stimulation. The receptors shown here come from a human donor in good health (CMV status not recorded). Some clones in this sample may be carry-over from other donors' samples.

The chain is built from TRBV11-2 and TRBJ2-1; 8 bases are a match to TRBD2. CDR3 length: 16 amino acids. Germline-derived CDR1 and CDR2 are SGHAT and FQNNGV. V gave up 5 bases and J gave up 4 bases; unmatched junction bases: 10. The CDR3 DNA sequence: TGTGCCAGCAGCCCCCCATACGGACTAGCTTACAATGAGCAGTTCTTC. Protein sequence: CASSPPYGLAYNEQFF.

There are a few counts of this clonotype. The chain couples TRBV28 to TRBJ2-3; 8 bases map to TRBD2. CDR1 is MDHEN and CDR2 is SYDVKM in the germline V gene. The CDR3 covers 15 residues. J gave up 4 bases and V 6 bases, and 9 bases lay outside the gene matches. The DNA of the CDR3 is TGTGCCAGCAGCACCCCGGGGGGGACCCCAGATACGCAGTATTTT. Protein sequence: CASSTPGGTPDTQYF.

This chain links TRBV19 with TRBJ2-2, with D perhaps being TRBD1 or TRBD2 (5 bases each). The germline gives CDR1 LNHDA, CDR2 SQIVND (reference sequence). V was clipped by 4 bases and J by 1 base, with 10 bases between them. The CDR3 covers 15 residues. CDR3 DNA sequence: TGTGCCAGTAGTACCTCGGGGCAGAACACCGGGGAGCTGTTTTTT. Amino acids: CASSTSGQNTGELFF.

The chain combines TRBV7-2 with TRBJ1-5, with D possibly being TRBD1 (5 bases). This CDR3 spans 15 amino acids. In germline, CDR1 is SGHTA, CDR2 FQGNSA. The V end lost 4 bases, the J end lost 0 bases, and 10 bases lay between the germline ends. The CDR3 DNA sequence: TGTGCCAGCAGCTGGGGACGGAATAGCAATCAGCCCCAGCATTTT. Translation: CASSWGRNSNQPQHF.

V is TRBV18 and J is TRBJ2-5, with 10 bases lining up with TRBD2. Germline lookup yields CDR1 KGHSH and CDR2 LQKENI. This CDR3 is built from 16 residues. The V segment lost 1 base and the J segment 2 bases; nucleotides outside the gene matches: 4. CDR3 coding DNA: TGTGCCAGCTCACCACGGACTAGCGGAGCACAAGAGACCCAGTACTTC. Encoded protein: CASSPRTSGAQETQYF.

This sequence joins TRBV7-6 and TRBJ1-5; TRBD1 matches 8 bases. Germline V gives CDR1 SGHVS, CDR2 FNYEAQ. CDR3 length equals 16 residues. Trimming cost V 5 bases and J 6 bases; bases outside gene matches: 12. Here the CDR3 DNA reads TGTGCCAGCAGCCCAGGAAACAGGGGGAGTAGTCAGCCCCAGCATTTT. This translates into CASSPGNRGSSQPQHF.

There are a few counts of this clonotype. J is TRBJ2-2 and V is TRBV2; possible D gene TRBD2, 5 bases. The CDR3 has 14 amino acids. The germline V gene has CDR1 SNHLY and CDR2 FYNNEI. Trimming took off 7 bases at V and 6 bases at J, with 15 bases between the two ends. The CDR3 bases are TGTGCCAGCATACGGACTGCAGACTCCGGGGAGCTGTTTTTT. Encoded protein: CASIRTADSGELFF.

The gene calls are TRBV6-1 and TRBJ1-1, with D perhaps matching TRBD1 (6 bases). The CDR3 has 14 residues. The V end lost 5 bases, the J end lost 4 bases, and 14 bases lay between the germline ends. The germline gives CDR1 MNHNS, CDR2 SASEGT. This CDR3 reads CASSYRRGVTEAFF. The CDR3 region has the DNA TGTGCCAGCAGTTACAGGAGGGGGGTCACTGAAGCTTTCTTT.

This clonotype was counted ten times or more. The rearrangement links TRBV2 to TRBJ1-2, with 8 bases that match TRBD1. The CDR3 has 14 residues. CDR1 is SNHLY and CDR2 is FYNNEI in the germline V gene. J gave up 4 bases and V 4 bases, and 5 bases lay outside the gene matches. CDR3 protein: CASSVSQGGYGYTF. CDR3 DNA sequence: TGTGCCAGCAGTGTCTCACAGGGGGGCTATGGCTACACCTTC. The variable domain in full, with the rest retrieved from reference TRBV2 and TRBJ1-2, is EPEVTQTPSHQVTQMGQEVILRCVPISNHLYFYWYRQILGQKVEFLVSFYNNEISEKSEIFDDQFSVERPDGSNFTLKIRSTKLEDSAMYFCASSVSQGGYGYTFGSGTRLTVV.

As DNA, the CDR3 is TGTGCCAGCTCACCAAACCGGGACTCCGGGCAGTTCTTC. Translation: CASSPNRDSGQFF. V gene TRBV18 combines with J gene TRBJ2-1; tentative D call: TRBD2 (6 bases). Germline lookup yields CDR1 KGHSH and CDR2 LQKENI. CDR3 size: 13 residues. With 2 bases removed from V and 12 bases from J, the gap between germline ends came to 14 bases.

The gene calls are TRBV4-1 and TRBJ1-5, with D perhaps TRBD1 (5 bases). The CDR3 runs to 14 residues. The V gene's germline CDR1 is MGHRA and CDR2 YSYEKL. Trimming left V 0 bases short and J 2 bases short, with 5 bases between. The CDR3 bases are TGCGCCAGCAGCCAAGAACAGGGCAATCAGCCCCAGCATTTT. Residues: CASSQEQGNQPQHF.

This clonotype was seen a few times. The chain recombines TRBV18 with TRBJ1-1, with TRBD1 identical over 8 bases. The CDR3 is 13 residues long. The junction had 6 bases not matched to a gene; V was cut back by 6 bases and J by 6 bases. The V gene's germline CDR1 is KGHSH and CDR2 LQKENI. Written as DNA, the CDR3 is TGTGCCAGCTCCCTCGACAGGGGCCCTGAAGCTTTCTTT. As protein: CASSLDRGPEAFF.

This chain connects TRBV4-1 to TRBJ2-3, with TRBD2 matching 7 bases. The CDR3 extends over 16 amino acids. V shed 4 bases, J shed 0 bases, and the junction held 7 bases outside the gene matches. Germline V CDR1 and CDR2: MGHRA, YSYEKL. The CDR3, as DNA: TGCGCCAGCAGCCCCTCAGGCGGGGGAAGCACAGATACGCAGTATTTT. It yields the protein CASSPSGGGSTDTQYF.

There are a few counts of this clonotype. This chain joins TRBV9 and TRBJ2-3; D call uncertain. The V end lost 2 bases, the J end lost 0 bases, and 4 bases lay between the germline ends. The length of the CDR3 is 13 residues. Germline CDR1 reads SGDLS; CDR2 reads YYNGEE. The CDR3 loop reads CASSVGSTDTQYF. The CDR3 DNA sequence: TGTGCCAGCAGCGTTGGGAGCACAGATACGCAGTATTTT.

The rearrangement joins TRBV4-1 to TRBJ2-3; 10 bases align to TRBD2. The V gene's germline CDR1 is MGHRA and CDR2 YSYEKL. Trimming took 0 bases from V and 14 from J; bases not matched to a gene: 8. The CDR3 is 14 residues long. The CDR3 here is CASSQDPTSGSLYF. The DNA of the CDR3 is TGCGCCAGCAGCCAAGATCCGACTAGCGGGTCCCTGTATTTT.

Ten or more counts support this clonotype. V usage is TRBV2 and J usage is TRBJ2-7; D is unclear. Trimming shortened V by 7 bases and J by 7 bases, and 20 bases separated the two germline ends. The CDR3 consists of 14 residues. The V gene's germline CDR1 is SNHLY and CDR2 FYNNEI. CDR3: CASIGNSMMGEQYF. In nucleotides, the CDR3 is TGTGCCAGCATTGGGAACTCCATGATGGGGGAGCAGTACTTC. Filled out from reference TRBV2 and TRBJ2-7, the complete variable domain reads EPEVTQTPSHQVTQMGQEVILRCVPISNHLYFYWYRQILGQKVEFLVSFYNNEISEKSEIFDDQFSVERPDGSNFTLKIRSTKLEDSAMYFCASIGNSMMGEQYFGPGTRLTVT.

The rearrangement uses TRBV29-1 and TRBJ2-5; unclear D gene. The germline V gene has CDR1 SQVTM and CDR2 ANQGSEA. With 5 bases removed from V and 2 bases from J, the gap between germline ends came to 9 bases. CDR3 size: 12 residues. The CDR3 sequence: CSVRILQETQYF. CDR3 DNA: TGCAGCGTTCGTATTCTTCAAGAGACCCAGTACTTC.

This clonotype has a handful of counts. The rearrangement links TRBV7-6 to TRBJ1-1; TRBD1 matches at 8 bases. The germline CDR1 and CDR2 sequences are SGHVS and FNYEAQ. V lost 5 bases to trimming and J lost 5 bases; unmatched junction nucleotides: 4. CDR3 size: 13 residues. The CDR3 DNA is TGTGCCAGCAGCCCCACAGGGGGGACTGAAGCTTTCTTT. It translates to CASSPTGGTEAFF.

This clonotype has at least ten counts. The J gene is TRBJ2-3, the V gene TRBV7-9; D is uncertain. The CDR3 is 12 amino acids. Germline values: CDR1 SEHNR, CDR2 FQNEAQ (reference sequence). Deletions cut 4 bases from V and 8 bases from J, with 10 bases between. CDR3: CASSSSLGTQYF. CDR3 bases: TGTGCCAGCAGCTCCTCCCTGGGTACGCAGTATTTT.

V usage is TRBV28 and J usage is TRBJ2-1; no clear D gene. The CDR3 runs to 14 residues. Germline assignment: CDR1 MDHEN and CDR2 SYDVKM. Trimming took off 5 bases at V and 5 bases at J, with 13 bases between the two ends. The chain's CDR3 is CASSLQTGHNEQFF. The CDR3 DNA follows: TGTGCCAGCAGTCTCCAGACTGGCCACAATGAGCAGTTCTTC.

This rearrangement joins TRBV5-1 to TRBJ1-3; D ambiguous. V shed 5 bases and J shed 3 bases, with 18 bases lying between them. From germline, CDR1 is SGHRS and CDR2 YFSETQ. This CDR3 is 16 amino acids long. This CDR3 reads CASRFEGSGFGNTIYF. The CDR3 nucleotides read TGCGCCAGCAGGTTTGAGGGATCTGGCTTTGGAAACACCATATATTTT.

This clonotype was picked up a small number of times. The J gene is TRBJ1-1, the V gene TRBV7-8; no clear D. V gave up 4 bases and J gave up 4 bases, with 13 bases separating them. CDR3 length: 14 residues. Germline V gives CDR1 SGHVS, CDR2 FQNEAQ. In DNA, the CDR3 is TGTGCCAGCAGCTCATCGGAGGCGAGCACTGAAGCTTTCTTT. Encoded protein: CASSSSEASTEAFF.

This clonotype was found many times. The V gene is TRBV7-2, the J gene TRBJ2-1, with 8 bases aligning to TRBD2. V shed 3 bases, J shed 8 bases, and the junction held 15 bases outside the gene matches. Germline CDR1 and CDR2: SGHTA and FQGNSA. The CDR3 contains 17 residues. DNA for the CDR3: TGTGCCAGCAGCTTCCGCTTAGCGGGATACCCTGGGGATGAGCAGTTCTTC. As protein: CASSFRLAGYPGDEQFF.

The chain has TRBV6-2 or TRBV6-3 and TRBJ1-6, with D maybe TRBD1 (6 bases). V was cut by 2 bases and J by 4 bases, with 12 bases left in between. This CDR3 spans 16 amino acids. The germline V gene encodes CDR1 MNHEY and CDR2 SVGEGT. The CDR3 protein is CASSYGPGQYNSPLHF. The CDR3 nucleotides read TGTGCCAGCAGTTACGGCCCGGGACAATATAATTCACCCCTCCACTTT.

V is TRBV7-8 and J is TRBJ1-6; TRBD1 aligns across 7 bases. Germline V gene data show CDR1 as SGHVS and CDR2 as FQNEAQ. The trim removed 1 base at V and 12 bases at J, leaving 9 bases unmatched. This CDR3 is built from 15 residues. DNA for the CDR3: TGTGCCAGCAGCTTAGTTGGGACAGCCTTAGAACCCCTCCACTTT. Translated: CASSLVGTALEPLHF.

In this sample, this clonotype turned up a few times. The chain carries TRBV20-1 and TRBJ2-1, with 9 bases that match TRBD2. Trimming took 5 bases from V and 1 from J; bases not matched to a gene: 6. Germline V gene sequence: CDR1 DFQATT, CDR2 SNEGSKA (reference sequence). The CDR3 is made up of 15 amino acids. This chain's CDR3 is CSASSGKGSYNEQFF. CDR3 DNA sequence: TGCAGTGCTTCTAGCGGGAAAGGTTCCTACAATGAGCAGTTCTTC.

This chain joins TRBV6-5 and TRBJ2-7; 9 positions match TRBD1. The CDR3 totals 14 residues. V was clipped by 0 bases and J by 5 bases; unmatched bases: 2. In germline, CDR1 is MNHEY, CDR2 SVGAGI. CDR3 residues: CASSYSWTGDEQYF. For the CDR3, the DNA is TGTGCCAGCAGTTACTCGTGGACAGGGGACGAGCAGTACTTC.

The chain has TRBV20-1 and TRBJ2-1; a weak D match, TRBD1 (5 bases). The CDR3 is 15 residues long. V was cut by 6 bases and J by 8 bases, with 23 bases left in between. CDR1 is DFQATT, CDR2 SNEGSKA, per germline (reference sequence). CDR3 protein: CSAPGTAGKVHEQFF. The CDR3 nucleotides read TGCAGTGCCCCTGGCACGGCAGGGAAAGTTCATGAGCAGTTCTTC.

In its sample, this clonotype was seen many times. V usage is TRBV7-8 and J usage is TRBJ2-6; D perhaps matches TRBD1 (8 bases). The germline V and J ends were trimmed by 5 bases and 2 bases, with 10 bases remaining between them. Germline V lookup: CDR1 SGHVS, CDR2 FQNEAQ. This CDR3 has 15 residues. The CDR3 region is CASSTGGAGANVLTF. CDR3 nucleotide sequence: TGTGCCAGCAGCACAGGGGGGGCTGGGGCCAACGTCCTGACTTTC.

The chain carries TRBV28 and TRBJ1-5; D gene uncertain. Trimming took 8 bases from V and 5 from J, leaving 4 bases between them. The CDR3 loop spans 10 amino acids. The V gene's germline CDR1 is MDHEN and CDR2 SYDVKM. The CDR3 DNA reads TGTGCCAGCGGGGATCAGCCCCAGCATTTT. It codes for CASGDQPQHF. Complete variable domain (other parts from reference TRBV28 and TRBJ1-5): DVKVTQSSRYLVKRTGEKVFLECVQDMDHENMFWYRQDPGLGLRLIYFSYDVKMKEKGDIPEGYSVSREKKERFSLILESASTNQTSMYLCASGDQPQHFGDGTRLSIL.